This T cell receptor beta chain stems from a study of CD8 T cells in Susac syndrome. Notes on the study in general: The study acknowledged a relatively small number of individuals in its TCR sequencing and HLA analysis.

Random hexamers were used to reverse transcribe the RNA input (about 0.5 to 1 ug). TCRdb fed the immunoSEQ multiplex PCR reads into MiXCR, producing one record per CDR3 protein. The repertoire consists of more than 150,000 distinct CDR3 sequences, with about 95% occurring once and the leading ten covering 0.14% to 0.15%. Note on this clonotype: Its target is unknown.

There are 16 residues in the CDR3. Germline values: CDR1 KGHDR, CDR2 SFDVKD. Unmatched junction bases numbered 6, after V lost 3 bases and J lost 7 bases. V gene TRBV24-1 combines with J gene TRBJ2-1; TRBD2 aligns across 12 bases. The specimen sequenced was CD8+ T cells from PBMCs. This clonotype was sampled from a human donor with multiple sclerosis. The CDR3 DNA follows: TGTGCCACCAGTGATCCCCTAGCGGGGGGGCCGAATGAGCAGTTCTTC. This translates into CATSDPLAGGPNEQFF.